This T cell receptor beta chain was recovered during a study of blood T cell repertoires in COVID-19. Study information: Sample material is recorded as cDNA or gDNA derived from T cells, B-cell-depleted T cells, or PBMCs.

The V gene's germline CDR1 is SGHDT and CDR2 YYEEEE. Losses at the gene ends were 2 bases for V and 1 base for J; bases not matched to a gene: 6. The CDR3 runs 16 residues. Method: immunoSEQ multiplex PCR; TCRdb's copy keeps in-frame clones and lacks some. Of around 99,000 clones listed, 85% to 95% are singletons. The chain employs TRBV5-6 and TRBJ2-5, with 9 bases aligning to TRBD1. The TCR originated in a woman in her twenties or thirties with acute or convalescent COVID-19. Specimen: peripheral blood. This CDR3 is CASSFQIQGAQETQYF. The CDR3 DNA reads TGTGCCAGCAGCTTTCAAATACAGGGGGCCCAAGAGACCCAGTACTTC.